The T cell receptor beta chain under discussion was sequenced for a study of early T cells in non-severe SARS-CoV-2 infection. Background on the study: Sequenced material consisted of bulk RNA (from unsorted whole blood), and chains were unpaired.

One entry per CDR3 protein, called by TCRdb with MiXCR from the 5' RACE reads. In the table there are about 92,000 distinct CDR3 sequences, 11% to 15% of which are singletons. The CDR3 sequence is 15 residues long. V was clipped by 7 bases and J by 0 bases, with 16 bases between them. Germline-derived CDR1 and CDR2 are LNHDA and SQIVND (reference sequence). The V call is TRBV19, the J call TRBJ2-7, with D possibly being TRBD1 (6 bases). Sequenced: whole blood. The receptor's source is an adult who was a healthcare worker with PCR-confirmed SARS-CoV-2 infection or an uninfected control (not recorded which). The CDR3 loop reads CASNSGQKASYEQYF. The CDR3 nucleotides read TGTGCCAGTAATTCCGGACAGAAAGCCTCCTACGAGCAGTACTTC.